This entry is about one T cell receptor beta chain. Its matching antigen is unknown. Germline CDR1 reads SGHRS; CDR2 reads YFSETQ. The CDR3 is 14 residues long. Deletions cut 3 bases from V and 4 bases from J, with 13 bases between. The source of the sample is a study of cytomegalovirus exposure and HLA in healthy donors. Findings and limits, study-wide: There were around 160 TCR beta chains listed as cytomegalovirus-associated. The classifier was said to identify cytomegalovirus status with high specificity and sensitivity. According to a subsequent analysis, TCR clusters from the first cohort were inclined to appear together in the 110 or so validation repertoires. In vitro experiments confirmed that a few CMV-associated chains were specific for CMV antigens.

Some clones are missing from TCRdb's copy, which holds only in-frame ones; the method was immunoSEQ multiplex PCR. The sample contains under 75,000 clones, roughly 80% of which appear only once. This receptor was taken from a man younger than 40 in good health and CMV-seronegative. Sequenced sample: PBMCs. J is TRBJ1-1 and V is TRBV5-1; D may be TRBD1 (6 bases). DNA of the CDR3: TGCGCCAGCAGCTCACAGGGTGTGGGCACTGAAGCTTTCTTT. Amino acids: CASSSQGVGTEAFF.